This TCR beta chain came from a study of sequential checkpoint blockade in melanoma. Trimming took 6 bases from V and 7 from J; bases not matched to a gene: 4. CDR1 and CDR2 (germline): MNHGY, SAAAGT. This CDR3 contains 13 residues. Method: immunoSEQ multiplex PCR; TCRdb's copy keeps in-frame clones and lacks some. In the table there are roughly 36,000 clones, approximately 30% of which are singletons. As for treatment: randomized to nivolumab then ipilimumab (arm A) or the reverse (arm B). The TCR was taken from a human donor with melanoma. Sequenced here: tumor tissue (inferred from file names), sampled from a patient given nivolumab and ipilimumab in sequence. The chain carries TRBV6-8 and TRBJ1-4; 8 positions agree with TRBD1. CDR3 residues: CASRTGGGEKLFF. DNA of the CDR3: TGTGCCAGCAGAACAGGGGGAGGTGAAAAACTGTTTTTT.